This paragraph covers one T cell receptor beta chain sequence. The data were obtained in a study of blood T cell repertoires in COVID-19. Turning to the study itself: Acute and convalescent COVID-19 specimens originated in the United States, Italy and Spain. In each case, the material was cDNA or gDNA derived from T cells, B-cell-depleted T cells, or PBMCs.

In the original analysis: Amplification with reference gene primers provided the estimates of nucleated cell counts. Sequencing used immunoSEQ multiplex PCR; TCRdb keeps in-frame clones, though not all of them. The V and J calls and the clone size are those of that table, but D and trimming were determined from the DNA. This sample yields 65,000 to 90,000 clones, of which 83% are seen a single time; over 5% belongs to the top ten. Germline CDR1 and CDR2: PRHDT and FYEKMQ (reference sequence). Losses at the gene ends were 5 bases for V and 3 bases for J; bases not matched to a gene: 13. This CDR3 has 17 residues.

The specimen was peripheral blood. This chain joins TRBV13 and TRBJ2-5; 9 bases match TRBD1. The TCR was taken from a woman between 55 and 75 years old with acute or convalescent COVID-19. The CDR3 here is CASSKPSLQGAKETQYF. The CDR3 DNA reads TGTGCCAGCAGCAAACCCTCCCTACAGGGGGCAAAAGAGACCCAGTACTTC.